Listed here are 2 T cell receptor beta chains from one sample, sequenced in a study of blood T cell repertoires in COVID-19. Here immunoSEQ multiplex PCR was the method, and the copy in TCRdb shows in-frame clones only, minus some. The table records approximately 240,000 clones, 87% of them present only once. Sequenced: PBMCs or T cells enriched from blood (not recorded which). These TCRs come from a woman under 40 with acute COVID-19.

This clone is a singleton in its sample. The chain recombines TRBV19 with TRBJ2-7; possible D gene TRBD1, 6 bases. Germline V gives CDR1 LNHDA, CDR2 SQIVND (reference sequence). V was trimmed by 3 bases and J by 3 bases, leaving 12 bases between them. CDR3 length equals 14 residues. This CDR3 is CASSMVGARYEQYF. The DNA for the CDR3 is TGTGCCAGTAGTATGGTGGGGGCGCGCTACGAGCAGTACTTC.

This clone was observed a few times. The V gene is TRBV28, the J gene TRBJ1-2; 9 bases match TRBD1. V was pared by 7 bases and J by 5 bases, with 8 bases of the junction left unmatched. Looked up from germline, CDR1 is MDHEN and CDR2 is SYDVKM. The CDR3 consists of 14 residues. CDR3 nucleotide sequence: TGTGCCAGCACACGACAGGGGGTAGGGTATGGCTACACCTTC. Protein product: CASTRQGVGYGYTF.